The 15 T cell receptor beta chains given below trace back to one sample, sequenced in a study of CD8 T cells in Susac syndrome. Reverse transcription of roughly 0.5 to 1 ug RNA was carried out with random hexamers. TCRdb called the immunoSEQ multiplex PCR reads again in MiXCR, with one record for every CDR3 protein. The sample has about 160,000 distinct CDR3 sequences, 92% seen once. Sequenced material: CD4+ T cells from PBMCs. Receptors were obtained from a human donor in good health.

The chain employs TRBV7-9 and TRBJ1-1; 9 nucleotides line up with TRBD1. Germline CDR1 is SEHNR and CDR2 is FQNEAQ (reference sequence). There are 12 residues in the CDR3. Losses at the gene ends were 3 bases for V and 10 bases for J; bases not matched to a gene: 3. In DNA, the CDR3 is TGTGCCAGCAGCTTCCAGGACAGGGGAGCTTTCTTT. It yields the protein CASSFQDRGAFF.

V is TRBV6-5 and J is TRBJ2-4; 7 nucleotides agree with TRBD1. From germline, CDR1 is MNHEY and CDR2 SVGAGI. The J segment lost 6 bases and the V segment lost 7 bases, leaving 9 bases of the junction unmatched. The CDR3 is 14 residues long. The CDR3 loop is CASNPGQHSNIQYF. The DNA for the CDR3 is TGTGCCAGCAACCCGGGACAGCATTCAAACATTCAGTACTTC.

The chain employs TRBV6-2 or TRBV6-3 and TRBJ1-5; D is perhaps TRBD1 (5 bases). There are 15 residues in the CDR3. The V end lost 6 bases, the J end lost 7 bases, and 19 bases lay between the germline ends. CDR1 and CDR2 from the germline V gene are MNHEY and SVGEGT. This CDR3 reads CASSPGTGVYQPQHF. DNA of the CDR3: TGTGCCAGCAGCCCCGGGACGGGTGTTTACCAGCCCCAGCATTTT.

V usage is TRBV19 and J usage is TRBJ2-5; D is undetermined. Trimming took 6 bases from V and 6 from J, leaving 14 bases between them. CDR1 is LNHDA and CDR2 is SQIVND in the germline V gene (reference sequence). This CDR3 spans 13 amino acids. This CDR3 reads CASSKDPDQTQYF. The CDR3 DNA reads TGTGCCAGTAGCAAAGACCCTGACCAGACCCAGTACTTC.

The V call is TRBV21-1, the J call TRBJ1-5; the table calls TRBD1, which could not be checked here. TRBV21-1 corresponds to a pseudogene. The CDR3 sequence is 19 residues long. CDR3 loop: CASSKDETRAAGGNQPQHF. The DNA for the CDR3 is TGTGCCAGCAGCAAAGACGAGACACGGGCCGCGGGCGGCAATCAGCCCCAGCATTTT.

The V and J genes are TRBV7-9 and TRBJ2-4, with D uncertain. Germline V gene sequence: CDR1 SEHNR, CDR2 FQNEAQ (reference sequence). This CDR3 comprises 14 residues. V lost 5 bases to trimming and J lost 7 bases, with 15 bases between them. The CDR3 nucleotides read TGTGCCAGCAGCCCCCCGGGTTTTGGGAACATTCAGTACTTC. Translating it yields CASSPPGFGNIQYF. Full variable domain (outside the CDR3, taken from reference TRBV7-9 and TRBJ2-4): DTGVSQNPRHKITKRGQNVTFRCDPISEHNRLYWYRQTLGQGPEFLTYFQNEAQLEKSRLLSDRFSAERPKGSFSTLEIQRTEQGDSAMYLCASSPPGFGNIQYFGAGTRLSVL.

The chain uses TRBV12-3 or TRBV12-4 and TRBJ1-4; D possibly corresponds to TRBD1 (5 bases). V lost 3 bases, J lost 0 bases, and 8 bases lay in between. The CDR3 spans 15 residues. The DNA for the CDR3 is TGTGCCAGCAGTTTGATGGGGGCAACTAATGAAAAACTGTTTTTT. It is translated as CASSLMGATNEKLFF.

The rearrangement links TRBV24-1 to TRBJ2-1; D not certain. The ends were cut back, 4 bases at V and 9 bases at J, with 12 bases in the middle. The CDR3 covers 13 residues. CDR1 is KGHDR and CDR2 is SFDVKD in the germline V gene. CDR3 amino acids: CATSDQGRVEQFF. The CDR3 DNA is TGTGCCACCAGTGACCAAGGACGGGTTGAGCAGTTCTTC.

The gene calls are TRBV19 and TRBJ1-5; 8 positions agree with TRBD1. CDR1 is LNHDA and CDR2 is SQIVND in the germline V gene (reference sequence). The CDR3 runs to 14 residues. J gave up 5 bases and V 5 bases, and 5 bases lay outside the gene matches. CDR3 bases: TGTGCCAGTAGTCTCAGGACAGGGCATCAGCCCCAGCATTTT. Encoded protein: CASSLRTGHQPQHF.

The chain joins TRBV10-3 to TRBJ2-5, with 9 bases lining up with TRBD2. With 2 bases clipped from V and 3 bases from J, the junction kept 7 bases outside the gene matches. The CDR3 is made up of 16 amino acids. From germline, CDR1 is ENHRY and CDR2 SYGVKD. The CDR3 DNA is TGTGCCATCAGTGAGCGACTAGTAGCGGGGGAAGAGACCCAGTACTTC. Protein product: CAISERLVAGEETQYF.

J is TRBJ2-3 and V is TRBV5-1; D gene uncertain. The CDR3 runs 14 residues. The germline V and J ends were trimmed by 6 bases and 2 bases, with 13 bases remaining between them. CDR1 SGHRS and CDR2 YFSETQ come from the germline V gene. CDR3 nucleotides: TGCGCCAGCACCACGAGTTCGGCCACAGATACGCAGTATTTT. Translated: CASTTSSATDTQYF.

The chain couples TRBV24-1 to TRBJ1-1; D is perhaps TRBD1 (5 bases). V gave up 4 bases and J gave up 3 bases, with 8 bases separating them. CDR1 and CDR2 (germline): KGHDR, SFDVKD. The CDR3 extends over 13 amino acids. The CDR3 DNA reads TGTGCCACCAGTGAGGGGCGGCACACTGAAGCTTTCTTT. The encoded protein is CATSEGRHTEAFF.

V usage is TRBV9 and J usage is TRBJ2-3, with D perhaps given as TRBD1 or TRBD2 (5 bases each). Germline V gene sequence: CDR1 SGDLS, CDR2 YYNGEE. The CDR3 covers 16 residues. Trimming stripped 3 bases from V and 2 bases from J, with 16 bases between. DNA for the CDR3: TGTGCCAGCAGCGGCCGGGGCCTCAGCTTCACAGATACGCAGTATTTT. It encodes CASSGRGLSFTDTQYF.

This clonotype was seen just once. The chain employs TRBV3-1 and TRBJ2-7; 7 bases fit TRBD1. Germline V gives CDR1 LGHDT, CDR2 YNNKEL (reference sequence). Unmatched junction bases numbered 20, after V lost 4 bases and J lost 2 bases. The CDR3 spans 19 residues. The CDR3 coding sequence is TGTGCCAGCAGCCCTCCCTACCTCCTCTTACAGGGGACCACCTACGAGCAGTACTTC. Translated, it gives CASSPPYLLLQGTTYEQYF.

The chain is built from TRBV20-1 and TRBJ1-5, with 10 nucleotides matching TRBD1. CDR1 and CDR2 from the germline V gene are DFQATT and SNEGSKA (reference sequence). The CDR3 has 13 residues. With 5 bases clipped from V and 6 bases from J, the junction kept 4 bases outside the gene matches. This CDR3 is CSASGTGVQPQHF. The CDR3 DNA sequence: TGCAGTGCTTCTGGGACAGGGGTTCAGCCCCAGCATTTT.